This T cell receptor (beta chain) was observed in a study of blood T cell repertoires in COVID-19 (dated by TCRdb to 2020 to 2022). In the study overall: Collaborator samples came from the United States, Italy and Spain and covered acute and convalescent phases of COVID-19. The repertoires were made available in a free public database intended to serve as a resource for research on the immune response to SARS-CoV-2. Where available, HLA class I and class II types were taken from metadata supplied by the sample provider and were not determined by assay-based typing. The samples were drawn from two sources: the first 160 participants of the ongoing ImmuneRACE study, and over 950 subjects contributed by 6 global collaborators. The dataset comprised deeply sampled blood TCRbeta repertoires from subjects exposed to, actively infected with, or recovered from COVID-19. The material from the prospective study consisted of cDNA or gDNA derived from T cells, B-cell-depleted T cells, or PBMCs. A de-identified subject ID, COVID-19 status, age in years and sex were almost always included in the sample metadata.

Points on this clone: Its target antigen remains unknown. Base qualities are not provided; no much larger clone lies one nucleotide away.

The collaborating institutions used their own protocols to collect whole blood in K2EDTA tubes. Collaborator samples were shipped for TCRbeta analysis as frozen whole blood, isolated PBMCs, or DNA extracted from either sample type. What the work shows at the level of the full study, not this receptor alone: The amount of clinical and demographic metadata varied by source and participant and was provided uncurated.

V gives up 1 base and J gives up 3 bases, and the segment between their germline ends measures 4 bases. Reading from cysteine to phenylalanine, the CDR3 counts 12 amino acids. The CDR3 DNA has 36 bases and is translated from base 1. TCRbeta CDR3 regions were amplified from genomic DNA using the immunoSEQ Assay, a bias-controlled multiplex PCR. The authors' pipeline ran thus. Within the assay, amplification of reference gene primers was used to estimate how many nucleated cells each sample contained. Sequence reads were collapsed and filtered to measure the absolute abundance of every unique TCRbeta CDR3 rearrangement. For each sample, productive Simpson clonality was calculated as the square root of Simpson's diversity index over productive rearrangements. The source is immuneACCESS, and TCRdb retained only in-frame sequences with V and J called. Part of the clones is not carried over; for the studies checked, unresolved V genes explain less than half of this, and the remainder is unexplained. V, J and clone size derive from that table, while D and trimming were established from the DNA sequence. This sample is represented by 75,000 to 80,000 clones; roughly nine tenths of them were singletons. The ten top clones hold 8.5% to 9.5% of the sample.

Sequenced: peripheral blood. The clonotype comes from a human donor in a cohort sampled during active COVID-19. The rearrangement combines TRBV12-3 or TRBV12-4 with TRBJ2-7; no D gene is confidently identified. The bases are TGTGCCAGCAGTTTAGACAGCTACGAGCAGTACTTC. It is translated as CASSLDSYEQYF.